Listed below are T cell receptor beta chains from one sample, sequenced in a study of blood T cell repertoires in COVID-19. Some clones are missing from TCRdb's copy, which holds only in-frame ones; the method was immunoSEQ multiplex PCR. Of approximately 99,000 clones listed, over 80% are singletons. Sequencing input: peripheral blood. These receptor sequences come from an older man with active or convalescent COVID-19. Each CDR3 is given with its conserved first and last residue. A D gene is named only where the DNA matches it firmly. The size of a clone is reported for some rows only, either as once, few or many, or as a class for expanded clones.

size | J | V | D | CDR3 | DNA
NA | TRBJ2-7 | TRBV6-1 | TRBD1 | CASSGVWTGASYEQYF | TGTGCCAGCAGTGGTGTCTGGACAGGCGCCTCCTACGAGCAGTACTTC
NA | TRBJ2-5 | TRBV4-3 | TRBD1 | CASSRTIDRAETQYF | TGCGCCAGCAGCCGAACCATCGACAGGGCCGAGACCCAGTACTTC
NA | TRBJ1-1 | TRBV27 | NA | CASSLLPSTEAFF | TGTGCCAGCAGTCTACTTCCTTCCACTGAAGCTTTCTTT
NA | TRBJ2-7 | TRBV6-2/TRBV6-3 | TRBD1 | CASSDPGQNYEQYF | TGTGCCAGCAGCGACCCGGGACAGAACTACGAGCAGTACTTC
NA | TRBJ2-2 | TRBV9 | TRBD2 | CASSALSGGPNTGELFF | TGTGCCAGCAGCGCCCTAAGCGGGGGGCCGAACACCGGGGAGCTGTTTTTT
NA | TRBJ2-1 | TRBV3-1/TRBV3-2 | NA | CASSPTPSYNEQFF | TGTGCCAGCAGCCCGACACCGTCCTACAATGAGCAGTTCTTC
NA | TRBJ1-1 | TRBV6-5 | TRBD1 | CASSLQGFAFF | TGTGCCAGCAGTCTACAGGGGTTTGCTTTCTTT
NA | TRBJ2-5 | TRBV20-1 | TRBD2 | CSASQASGGSETQYF | TGCAGTGCTAGTCAGGCTAGCGGGGGTAGTGAGACCCAGTACTTC
few | TRBJ2-7 | TRBV9 | TRBD1 | CASSAGTGGFYEQYF | TGTGCCAGCAGCGCTGGGACAGGGGGATTCTACGAGCAGTACTTC
NA | TRBJ2-1 | TRBV27 | NA | CASSFRGSRVAYNEQFF | TGTGCCAGCAGTTTCCGTGGGAGTCGAGTCGCCTACAATGAGCAGTTCTTC
NA | TRBJ2-5 | TRBV14 | TRBD1 | CASSHFPGQGKETQYF | TGTGCCAGCAGCCATTTCCCGGGACAGGGGAAAGAGACCCAGTACTTC
NA | TRBJ1-5 | TRBV6-5 | TRBD1 | CASSLGQGNQPQHF | TGTGCCAGCAGCCTGGGACAGGGCAATCAGCCCCAGCATTTT
NA | TRBJ2-1 | TRBV29-1 | NA | CSVVSHGNEQFF | TGCAGCGTTGTGAGTCACGGTAATGAGCAGTTCTTC
NA | TRBJ1-4 | TRBV30 | NA | CAWNLQGPLEKLFF | TGTGCCTGGAATTTACAGGGCCCCTTGGAAAAACTGTTTTTT
NA | TRBJ2-5 | TRBV2 | TRBD2 | CASSATSGGTETQYF | TGTGCCAGCAGTGCGACTAGCGGGGGGACGGAGACCCAGTACTTC
few | TRBJ2-3 | TRBV27 | NA | CASSLNRGTDTQYF | TGTGCCAGCAGTTTAAACAGAGGCACAGATACGCAGTATTTT
NA | TRBJ1-2 | TRBV5-4 | NA | CASSLEQNYGYTF | TGTGCCAGCAGCTTGGAACAGAACTATGGCTACACCTTC
NA | TRBJ1-3 | TRBV5-1 | TRBD1 | CASSLTGEGNTIYF | TGCGCCAGCAGCTTAACAGGGGAGGGAAACACCATATATTTT
NA | TRBJ1-6 | TRBV6-5 | NA | CASSSGFSNSPLHF | TGTGCCAGCAGTTCCGGGTTTTCTAATTCACCCCTCCACTTT
NA | TRBJ1-6 | TRBV28 | NA | CASSSGQMINSPLHF | TGTGCCAGCAGCAGCGGACAGATGATTAATTCACCCCTCCACTTT
few | TRBJ1-5 | TRBV2 | TRBD1 | CASSERTGILQPQHF | TGTGCCAGCAGTGAAAGGACAGGGATTCTTCAGCCCCAGCATTTT
once | TRBJ1-5 | TRBV19 | NA | CASRLSSNQPQHF | TGTGCCAGTAGGCTTAGCAGCAATCAGCCCCAGCATTTT
many | TRBJ1-3 | TRBV6-4 | TRBD1 | CASRAGQGGISGNTIYF | TGTGCCAGCAGGGCCGGACAGGGAGGAATTTCTGGAAACACCATATATTTT
NA | TRBJ2-2 | TRBV30 | NA | CAWSVRAGNTGELFF | TGTGCCTGGAGTGTACGGGCGGGGAACACCGGGGAGCTGTTTTTT
NA | TRBJ2-7 | TRBV5-4 | TRBD2 | CASSPWTSGGEQYF | TGTGCCAGCAGCCCGTGGACTAGCGGGGGTGAGCAGTACTTC
NA | TRBJ1-1 | TRBV19 | TRBD1 | CASTVGQGAFRAFF | TGTGCCAGTACCGTAGGACAGGGGGCGTTTAGGGCTTTCTTT
NA | TRBJ1-2 | TRBV2 | TRBD1 | CASSTGQGRHGYTF | TGTGCCAGCAGCACCGGACAGGGTCGTCATGGCTACACCTTC
NA | TRBJ1-5 | TRBV4-1 | TRBD1 | CASSQTGGENQPQHF | TGCGCCAGCAGCCAAACAGGGGGAGAAAATCAGCCCCAGCATTTT